This TCR beta chain stems from a study of blood T cells in healthy people across ages (dated by TCRdb to 2013 to 2016). Describing the broader study: In model experiments, roughly one uniquely barcoded TCR beta cDNA molecule per two T cells was captured by template switching. To avoid experimental bias, donors of different ages were randomly spread across the sequencing lanes. Using deep sequencing normalized with unique cDNA molecular identifiers, the study measured how TCR beta repertoire diversity changes with age. Two additional independent replicas of 1 million unique cDNA reads from the same blood draw were analyzed for two donors (one aged 18 to 30 and one aged 80 or older). Four age groups were formed from the donors: young (average 16 years), middle-aged (approximately 42), aged (under 70) and long-lived (around 82).

V is reduced by 5 bases and J by 3 bases, leaving a spacing of 14 bases between them. The CDR3 starts with the cysteine, ends with the phenylalanine, and has 14 residues. This entry keeps only the CDR3 DNA: 42 bases, framed from base 1. CDR1 and CDR2 (LNHDA, SQIVND) derive from the germline V gene (reference sequence). Results and caveats for the whole study, not just this receptor: As age increased, observed TCR beta diversity per million T cells dropped in a roughly linear way, and a significant reduction was already evident by age around 41. Because profiling used bulk unsorted PBMCs, naive and antigen-experienced compartments could not be compared conclusively. Because the CMV infection status of the donors was unknown, age-related changes in expanded clonotypes may potentially have been confounded. There was a strong correlation between observed TCR beta diversity and the percentage of naive T cells measured by flow cytometry. Compared with the aged group, the long-lived group had more naive CD4+ T cells, fewer expanded clones and increased TCR diversity, suggesting age selection. Total diversity estimates from one million sequenced T cells were considered lower bounds and underestimates.

The roughly 38 donors, aged 6 to 90 years, were systemically healthy Caucasian individuals from Russia. Each donor gave about 9.2 milliliters of peripheral blood, drawn into EDTA-treated Vacutainer tubes. Ficoll-Paque density-gradient centrifugation was used to isolate PBMCs, with at least 7 million obtained per sample. Total RNA was extracted from PBMCs with Trizol reagent, with at least 6 micrograms obtained per sample. Naive CD45RAhigh/CD27high T cell percentages were measured by flow cytometry on a PBMC aliquot from every donor. Regarding this clonotype: Its antigen remains undetermined. The record has no base qualities; no much larger clone is one base away.

The library was built by means of 5' RACE. The instrument was an Illumina HiSeq 2500. A second PCR of roughly 7 to 11 cycles was performed with a sample-barcoded 5' primer and a J-beta primer mix. A template-switch 5' adaptor carrying 12 random nucleotides introduced a unique molecular identifier onto each TCR beta cDNA molecule. Each sample yielded at least 2.5 million CDR3-containing paired-end reads. The Mint cDNA synthesis kit, primed by a TRBC-specific oligonucleotide, was used to synthesize first-strand cDNA from all RNA. Following uracil-DNA glycosylase treatment, a first 18-cycle PCR with universal primers M1SS and BC2_uni_R was performed on all cDNA. Under the source paper's analysis protocol: For normalization, 1 million high-quality reads, each with a distinct molecular identifier, were randomly selected from each sample. Instead of being binned into consensus sequences, reads that shared molecular identifiers were thrown out. MiTCR, run with a Q25 quality threshold and the strictest error-elimination algorithm, handled CDR3 identification, clonotype clustering and error correction. A nonparametric unseen species model using Euler transformation provided a lower-bound estimate of total TCR beta diversity. The public sequencing data were trimmed at Q25 with fastp and processed into clonotypes with MiXCR by TCRdb, which kept only in-frame beta chains. Every CDR3 protein is listed once, alongside the most common genes and DNA of its rows. The authors' filters were not applied to this entry. The sample table lists 700,000 to 900,000 distinct CDR3 sequences, about 48% of them with a count of one. Approximately 41% of the sample is taken by the ten largest.

Recombination joined TRBV19 with TRBJ2-7; TRBD1 might be the D gene, on 5 matching bases. The specimen sequenced was blood. The clonotype was recovered from an elderly man in good health. The DNA is as follows: TGTGCCAGTAGTGGGGCACCCCTTATCTACGAGCAGTACTTC. Translated, it gives CASSGAPLIYEQYF.